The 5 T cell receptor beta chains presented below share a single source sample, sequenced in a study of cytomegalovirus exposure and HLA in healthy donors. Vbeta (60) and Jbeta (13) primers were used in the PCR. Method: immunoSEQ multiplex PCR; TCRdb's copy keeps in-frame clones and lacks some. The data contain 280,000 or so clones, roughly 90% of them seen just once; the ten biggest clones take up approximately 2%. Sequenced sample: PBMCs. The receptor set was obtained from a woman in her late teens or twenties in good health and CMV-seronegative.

CDR3 region: CASSLGRRAFGGQPQHF. The DNA for the CDR3 is TGTGCCAGCAGCTTAGGGCGGAGGGCGTTTGGGGGTCAGCCCCAGCATTTT. The chain employs TRBV11-3 and TRBJ1-5, with D perhaps TRBD1 (5 bases). CDR1 and CDR2 (germline): SGHNT, YENEEA. The germline V and J ends were trimmed by 1 base and 6 bases, with 19 bases remaining between them. The CDR3 is made up of 17 amino acids.

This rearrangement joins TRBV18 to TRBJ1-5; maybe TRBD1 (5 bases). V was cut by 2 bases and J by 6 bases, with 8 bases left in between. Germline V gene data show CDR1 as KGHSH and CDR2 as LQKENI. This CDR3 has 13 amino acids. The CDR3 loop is CASSPSRGQPQHF. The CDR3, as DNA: TGTGCCAGCTCACCATCAAGGGGTCAGCCCCAGCATTTT. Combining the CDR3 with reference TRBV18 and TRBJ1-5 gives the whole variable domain NAGVMQNPRHLVRRRGQEARLRCSPMKGHSHVYWYRQLPEEGLKFMVYLQKENIIDESGMPKERFSAEFPKEGPSILRIQQVVRGDSAAYFCASSPSRGQPQHFGDGTRLSIL.

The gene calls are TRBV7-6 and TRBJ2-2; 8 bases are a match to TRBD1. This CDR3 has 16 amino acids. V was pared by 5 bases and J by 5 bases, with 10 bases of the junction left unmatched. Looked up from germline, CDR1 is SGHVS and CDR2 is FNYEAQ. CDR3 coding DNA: TGTGCCAGCAGCCCCCGGACAGGGTTCGAAACCGGGGAGCTGTTTTTT. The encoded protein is CASSPRTGFETGELFF.

The CDR3 DNA is TGCGCCAGCAGTGGGACAGGGTCCTACGAGCAGTACTTC. Protein: CASSGTGSYEQYF. The chain has TRBV10-1 and TRBJ2-7, with 8 bases fitting TRBD1. This CDR3 is built from 13 residues. V shed 4 bases, J shed 1 base, and the junction held 0 bases outside the gene matches. Germline CDR1 WNHNN, CDR2 SYGVQD (reference sequence).

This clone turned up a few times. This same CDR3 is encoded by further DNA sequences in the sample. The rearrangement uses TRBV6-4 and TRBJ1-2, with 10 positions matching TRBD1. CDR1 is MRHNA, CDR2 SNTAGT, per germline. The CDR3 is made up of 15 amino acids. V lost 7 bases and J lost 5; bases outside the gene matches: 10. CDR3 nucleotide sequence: TGTGCCAGCAACGATAACCGGGACAGGGGTTATGGCTACACCTTC. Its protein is CASNDNRDRGYGYTF.